Presented here are 26 T cell receptor beta chains from one specimen sequenced in a study of T cells in women clearing cervical HPV infection. Here immunoSEQ multiplex PCR was the method, and the copy in TCRdb shows in-frame clones only, minus some. This sample's clone table lists approximately 37,000 clones. The sequencing input was blood buffy coat. These receptors all come from a woman between 18 and 70 years old with a cervical HPV16 infection that either progressed to CIN3+ or cleared (not recorded which).

Of note for this clone: Read data end 3 residues before the CDR3 end; the end is taken from the germline J gene. V usage is TRBV12-3 or TRBV12-4 and J usage is TRBJ2-3, with TRBD2 as a possible D gene (5 bases). Trimming took 6 bases from V and 5 from J, leaving 12 bases between them. The CDR3 loop spans 13 amino acids. The sequenced CDR3 bases are TGTGCCAGCAGCCCTTTCCGGGGAGATACG. It specifies CASSPFRGDT. Given in full, the CDR3 is CASSPFRGDTQYF.

About this clone itself: The read is 3 residues too short to cover the CDR3 end, so that end is filled in from the germline J gene. V is TRBV7-3 and J is TRBJ1-6, with D possibly being TRBD1 (6 bases). The CDR3 has 15 amino acids. CDR1 SGHTA and CDR2 FQGTGA come from the germline V gene. The V gene lost 2 bases and the J gene lost 7 bases, with 12 bases spanning the gap. CDR3 amino acids: CASSLWGRGNSPLHF. CDR3 DNA (partial): TGTGCCAGCAGCTTATGGGGCAGGGGAAATTCACCC. Full variable domain (missing parts from reference TRBV7-3 and TRBJ1-6): GAGVSQTPSNKVTEKGKYVELRCDPISGHTALYWYRQSLGQGPEFLIYFQGTGAADDSGLPNDRFFAVRPEGSVSTLKIQRTERGDSAVYLCASSLWGRGNSPLHFGNGTRLTVT.

A remark on this clone: The missing CDR3 end, 3 residues past where the read stops, is filled in from the germline J gene. V gene TRBV20-1 combines with J gene TRBJ2-1, with 7 positions matching TRBD2. J was trimmed by 5 bases and V by 0 bases; bases with no gene match: 16. This CDR3 spans 18 amino acids. CDR1 is DFQATT, CDR2 SNEGSKA, per germline (reference sequence). Here the CDR3 reads CSARDPTGRGRGHNEQFF. The sequenced CDR3 bases are TGCAGTGCTAGAGATCCTACCGGCCGGGGGAGGGGCCACAATGAG.

Concerning this clone itself: The missing CDR3 end, 3 residues past where the read stops, is filled in from the germline J gene. The V call is TRBV6-4, the J call TRBJ2-6, with TRBD1 matching 9 bases. The CDR3 runs 14 residues. The V gene end was trimmed by 6 bases and the J gene end by 7 bases; junction bases not matched to a gene: 4. CDR1 is MRHNA, CDR2 SNTAGT, per germline. The CDR3 bases that were read are TGTGCCAGCAGCCAGGACAGGGGCGCCAACGTC. This sequence encodes CASSQDRGANV. In full, the CDR3 is CASSQDRGANVLTF.

Of note for this clone: The read terminates 3 residues before the CDR3 end, so the remaining end is supplied by the germline J gene. The chain links TRBV2 to TRBJ1-1; 10 bases align to TRBD1. There are 14 residues in the CDR3. V lost 5 bases and J lost 3; bases outside the gene matches: 3. The germline V gene has CDR1 SNHLY and CDR2 FYNNEI. Incomplete CDR3 DNA: TGTGCCAGCAGTAGGACAGGGGGGCACACTGAA. This gives the protein CASSRTGGHTE. The whole CDR3 sequence is CASSRTGGHTEAFF.

A remark on this clone: The read ends 3 residues shy of where the CDR3 ends; the end is completed using the germline J gene. The rearrangement joins TRBV5-1 to TRBJ1-2; TRBD1 matches 7 bases. The CDR3 runs to 14 residues. Per the germline V gene, CDR1 is SGHRS and CDR2 is YFSETQ. V was pared by 4 bases and J by 7 bases, with 10 bases of the junction left unmatched. CDR3 bases read: TGCGCCAGCAGCCCATCGGGACAGCGGTTTGGC. Protein sequence: CASSPSGQRFG. The entire CDR3 sequence reads CASSPSGQRFGYTF.

Points on this clone: Read sequence stops 3 residues before the CDR3 end, and the germline J gene provides the missing end. The chain recombines TRBV5-1 with TRBJ2-7; TRBD2 matches at 11 bases. The V gene's germline CDR1 is SGHRS and CDR2 YFSETQ. Germline trimming cut 4 bases from V and 6 bases from J; bases unmatched to any gene: 6. This CDR3 is built from 14 residues. CDR3 protein: CASSPLAGGREQYF. The covered CDR3 bases are TGCGCCAGCAGCCCATTAGCGGGAGGGCGCGAG.

In the case of this clone: The missing CDR3 end, 3 residues past where the read stops, is filled in from the germline J gene. The rearrangement links TRBV7-9 to TRBJ1-2; D call uncertain. Looked up from germline, CDR1 is SEHNR and CDR2 is FQNEAQ (reference sequence). The V gene lost 1 base and the J gene lost 2 bases, with 8 bases spanning the gap. The CDR3 is made up of 14 amino acids. The CDR3 protein is CASSLVIGNYGYTF. Partial CDR3 DNA: TGTGCCAGCAGCTTAGTGATAGGGAACTATGGC.

With respect to this clone: The read is 3 residues too short to cover the CDR3 end, so that end is filled in from the germline J gene. The rearrangement links TRBV5-1 to TRBJ1-1, with TRBD1 matching 7 bases. Germline V gives CDR1 SGHRS, CDR2 YFSETQ. V was pared by 4 bases and J by 1 base, with 7 bases of the junction left unmatched. This CDR3 is 15 amino acids long. Partial CDR3 DNA: TGCGCCAGCAGCACCTCGGCAGGGGGGAACACTGAA. It yields the protein CASSTSAGGNTE. Given in full, the CDR3 is CASSTSAGGNTEAFF.

Notes on this clone: Read coverage stops 3 residues before the CDR3 terminus; the germline J gene supplies the remainder. V gene TRBV7-6 combines with J gene TRBJ1-2; D gene ambiguous. This CDR3 is built from 16 residues. Germline V gene lookup returns CDR1 SGHVS and CDR2 FNYEAQ. Incomplete CDR3 DNA: TGTGCCAGCAGCTTAGAACTAGCGGAGATCACAGATACC. Translated: CASSLELAEITDT. The CDR3 as a whole reads CASSLELAEITDTYTF.

Concerning this clone: The read comes to an end 3 residues before the CDR3 does, leaving the germline J gene to fill in the end. The V call is TRBV19, the J call TRBJ1-5, with D uncertain. This CDR3 region has 12 residues. V was cut by 3 bases and J by 7 bases, with 7 bases left in between. CDR1 LNHDA and CDR2 SQIVND come from the germline V gene (reference sequence). The CDR3 bases that were read are TGTGCCAGTAGTATCGCGGAACAGCCC. This translates into CASSIAEQP. The entire CDR3 sequence reads CASSIAEQPQHF.

In regard to this clone: The read gets to within 3 residues of the CDR3 end, and the germline J gene fills in the rest. This chain links TRBV12-3 or TRBV12-4 with TRBJ2-7; 9 bases fit TRBD2. This CDR3 is built from 15 residues. V shed 7 bases, J shed 6 bases, and the junction held 13 bases outside the gene matches. The chain's CDR3 is CASTRGGGMSLEQYF. The part of the CDR3 DNA that was read is TGTGCCAGCACGCGGGGGGGCGGGATGTCTCTCGAG.

Points on this clone: The read finishes 3 residues shy of the CDR3 end, and the germline J gene is used to complete it. The V gene is TRBV11-2, the J gene TRBJ2-7; 12 bases agree with TRBD2. V lost 5 bases, J lost 2 bases, and 4 bases stayed unmatched. The CDR3 loop spans 15 amino acids. Looked up from germline, CDR1 is SGHAT and CDR2 is FQNNGV. CDR3 DNA, as far as it was read: TGTGCCAGCAGCCCAGGGACTAGCGGGCCCTACGAG. Protein product: CASSPGTSGPYE. The complete CDR3 sequence is CASSPGTSGPYEQYF.

As concerns this clone: The read terminates 3 residues ahead of where the CDR3 ends, so the germline J gene completes it. The chain has TRBV19 and TRBJ2-1; 10 bases are shared with TRBD1. V was pared by 3 bases and J by 3 bases, with 2 bases of the junction left unmatched. Germline CDR1 is LNHDA and CDR2 is SQIVND (reference sequence). The CDR3 contains 15 residues. CDR3 amino acids: CASSIGTGVYNEQFF. Partial CDR3 DNA: TGTGCCAGTAGTATCGGGACAGGGGTCTACAATGAG.

In the case of this clone: The missing CDR3 end, 3 residues past where the read stops, is filled in from the germline J gene. The chain recombines TRBV28 with TRBJ2-1; 7 positions agree with TRBD2. V gave up 2 bases and J gave up 7 bases; unmatched junction bases: 11. Per germline, CDR1 MDHEN and CDR2 SYDVKM. The CDR3 runs to 16 residues. The CDR3 reads CASSLGSAGDGNEQFF. CDR3 DNA, as far as it was read: TGTGCCAGCAGTTTAGGATCGGCGGGAGATGGGAATGAG. Combining the CDR3 with reference TRBV28 and TRBJ2-1 gives the whole variable domain DVKVTQSSRYLVKRTGEKVFLECVQDMDHENMFWYRQDPGLGLRLIYFSYDVKMKEKGDIPEGYSVSREKKERFSLILESASTNQTSMYLCASSLGSAGDGNEQFFGPGTRLTVL.

With respect to this clone: Read sequence stops 3 residues before the CDR3 end, and the germline J gene provides the missing end. The V call is TRBV2, the J call TRBJ1-1; D is undetermined. Per germline, CDR1 SNHLY and CDR2 FYNNEI. V gave up 0 bases and J gave up 1 base, with 6 bases separating them. The CDR3 runs to 14 residues. CDR3 DNA (partial): TGTGCCAGCAGTGAAGCTAGTGGGAACACTGAA. This encodes CASSEASGNTE. The CDR3 in its entirety is CASSEASGNTEAFF.

In regard to this clone: The read terminates 3 residues before the CDR3 end, so the remaining end is supplied by the germline J gene. This rearrangement joins TRBV7-3 to TRBJ1-1, with no clear D. V was pared by 5 bases and J by 0 bases, with 7 bases between. Germline V CDR1 and CDR2: SGHTA, FQGTGA. The CDR3 runs to 13 residues. The DNA read from the CDR3 is TGTGCCAGCAGCATGTCAGTGAACACTGAA. Translation gives CASSMSVNTE. The CDR3, in full, reads CASSMSVNTEAFF.

Of note for this clone: The sequenced fragment ends 3 residues before the CDR3 boundary, so the rest is inferred from the germline J gene. V is TRBV7-6 and J is TRBJ2-3; 7 bases line up with TRBD1. The germline gives CDR1 SGHVS, CDR2 FNYEAQ. This CDR3 spans 14 amino acids. The CDR3 bases that were read are TGTGCCAGCAGCTCCGGGACAGTCAATCAGCCG. This translates into CASSSGTVNQP. The CDR3 in full is CASSSGTVNQPQYF. Full variable domain (outside the CDR3, taken from reference TRBV7-6 and TRBJ2-3): GAGVSQSPRYKVTKRGQDVALRCDPISGHVSLYWYRQALGQGPEFLTYFNYEAQQDKSGLPNDRFSAERPEGSISTLTIQRTEQRDSAMYRCASSSGTVNQPQYFGPGTRLTVL.

With respect to this clone: Sequencing ends 3 residues short of the CDR3 end; the germline J gene provides the rest. The chain joins TRBV29-1 to TRBJ2-1, with 8 bases aligning to TRBD2. Trimming cost V 7 bases and J 6 bases; bases outside gene matches: 11. The CDR3 loop spans 14 amino acids. Germline V gene lookup returns CDR1 SQVTM and CDR2 ANQGSEA. The CDR3: CSALSTSALNEQFF. Incomplete CDR3 DNA: TGCAGCGCCCTATCGACTAGCGCCCTCAATGAG.

Turning to this clone: The read falls 3 residues short of the CDR3 end, and the missing part is taken from the germline J gene. V gene TRBV19 combines with J gene TRBJ2-7; D is perhaps TRBD1 (5 bases). The germline gives CDR1 LNHDA, CDR2 SQIVND (reference sequence). This CDR3 comprises 14 residues. Trimming pared 4 bases from V and 2 bases from J, leaving 12 bases between. The part of the CDR3 DNA that was read is TGTGCCAGTAGTAGGGGCCAGAGCACCTACGAG. Amino acids: CASSRGQSTYE. The full CDR3 reads CASSRGQSTYEQYF.

About this clone itself: The read stops 3 residues short of the end of the CDR3; the missing end is completed from the germline J gene. The chain employs TRBV28 and TRBJ2-7; D possibly corresponds to TRBD2 (6 bases). This CDR3 spans 15 amino acids. Germline values: CDR1 MDHEN, CDR2 SYDVKM. Trimming removed 8 bases from V and 4 bases from J, with 21 bases in between. The CDR3 bases that were read are TGTGCCAGCTCCTCCGGTAGCGGAGGACCATACGAG. Its protein is CASSSGSGGPYE. The entire CDR3 is CASSSGSGGPYEQYF.

On this clone itself: The CDR3 is cut off 3 residues early in the read; its end comes from the germline J gene. V and J are TRBV30 and TRBJ1-5; no definite D call. From germline, CDR1 is GTSNPN and CDR2 SVGIG (reference sequence). The CDR3 is 12 amino acids. Trimming stripped 2 bases from V and 9 bases from J, with 11 bases between. CDR3 region: CAWSRTSGPQHF. The CDR3 DNA, read in part, is TGTGCCTGGAGTAGGACTAGCGGGCCC.

Notes on this clone: The read comes to an end 3 residues before the CDR3 does, leaving the germline J gene to fill in the end. The V and J genes are TRBV18 and TRBJ1-2, with a weak D call TRBD1 (5 bases). CDR1 is KGHSH and CDR2 is LQKENI in the germline V gene. CDR3 length: 17 amino acids. CDR3 DNA (partial): TGTGCCAGCTCACCACTTGCTGGGGCGCTAAGCACAGATACC. Translated, it gives CASSPLAGALSTDT. The complete CDR3 sequence is CASSPLAGALSTDTYTF.

Turning to this clone: Sequencing ends 3 residues short of the CDR3 end; the germline J gene provides the rest. V gene TRBV28 combines with J gene TRBJ1-6; D unclear. The CDR3 runs to 13 residues. Trimming left V 7 bases short and J 4 bases short, with 8 bases between. Germline lookup yields CDR1 MDHEN and CDR2 SYDVKM. Partial CDR3 DNA: TGTGCCAGCACGGAGGGTTATAATTCACCC. This translates into CASTEGYNSP. The whole CDR3 reads CASTEGYNSPLHF.

Comments on this clone: The read terminates 3 residues ahead of where the CDR3 ends, so the germline J gene completes it. This chain joins TRBV20-1 and TRBJ2-5; no clear D. Trimming took off 0 bases at V and 3 bases at J, with 8 bases between the two ends. This CDR3 has 13 amino acids. In germline, CDR1 is DFQATT, CDR2 SNEGSKA (reference sequence). Incomplete CDR3 DNA: TGCAGTGCTAGAGATCGCGTAGAAGAGACC. It yields the protein CSARDRVEET. The whole CDR3 sequence reads CSARDRVEETQYF.

To note about this clone: The read is 3 residues too short to cover the CDR3 end, so that end is filled in from the germline J gene. V is TRBV11-2 and J is TRBJ2-3; the match to TRBD1 covers 9 bases. With 4 bases clipped from V and 4 bases from J, the junction kept 6 bases outside the gene matches. CDR1 SGHAT and CDR2 FQNNGV come from the germline V gene. CDR3 length: 15 residues. Partial CDR3 DNA: TGTGCCAGCAGCTCCGGGACAGGGTGGGCAGATACG. Its protein is CASSSGTGWADT. The complete CDR3 protein is CASSSGTGWADTQYF.